This entry lists 14 T cell receptor beta chains sequenced from one sample in a study of breast tumors, draining lymph nodes, adjacent tissues. TCRdb re-called the multiplex PCR reads with MiXCR, one entry per CDR3 protein. The top ten hold 4% to 5.5% of the sample, which has approximately 200,000 distinct CDR3 sequences, around 33% seen once. The lymph nodes were axillary draining lymph nodes from breast cancer patients. Sequencing was performed on axillary lymph node tissue. These receptors originate from a female donor with breast cancer. Some clones in this sample may be carry-over from other donors' samples.

This clonotype appeared many times. J is TRBJ1-2 and V is TRBV7-9; D call uncertain. The V gene lost 4 bases and the J gene lost 7 bases, with 7 bases spanning the gap. The CDR3 totals 11 residues. Germline V gives CDR1 SEHNR, CDR2 FQNEAQ (reference sequence). The CDR3 loop reads CASSSLLGYTF. DNA of the CDR3: TGTGCCAGCAGCTCCCTCCTTGGCTACACCTTC.

With regard to this clonotype: A much larger clonotype is one base distant, so this may be a read error. The chain carries TRBV5-5 and TRBJ2-7; D uncertain. V lost 5 bases to trimming and J lost 1 base, with 13 bases between them. The CDR3 has 14 residues. Germline V gene data show CDR1 as SGHKS and CDR2 as YYEKEE (reference sequence). The CDR3 DNA is TGTGCCAGCAGTCAAGACGGACCGTCCTACGAGCAGTACTTC. This translates into CASSQDGPSYEQYF.

This clonotype was counted many times. V gene TRBV4-1 combines with J gene TRBJ1-2; D unclear. Germline V gene lookup returns CDR1 MGHRA and CDR2 YSYEKL. Trimming cost V 6 bases and J 3 bases, with 14 bases left between them. The length of the CDR3 is 14 residues. The chain's CDR3 is CASRDRARDYGYTF. Here the CDR3 DNA reads TGCGCCAGCAGGGACCGGGCACGGGACTATGGCTACACCTTC.

The rearrangement links TRBV7-2 to TRBJ1-5, with D uncertain. The CDR3 has 14 residues. Per germline, CDR1 SGHTA and CDR2 FQGNSA. V was pared by 3 bases and J by 6 bases, with 12 bases between. CDR3 nucleotides: TGTGCCAGCAGCTTGGCCGGACGGGGTCAGCCCCAGCATTTT. Translation: CASSLAGRGQPQHF.

Many counts were recorded for this clonotype. The rearrangement links TRBV19 to TRBJ2-5; 9 bases fit TRBD1. The CDR3 length is 15 residues. With V trimmed by 6 bases and J by 5 bases, 10 bases remained unmatched. Germline CDR1 reads LNHDA; CDR2 reads SQIVND (reference sequence). The CDR3 bases are TGTGCCAGTAGGGCCGGGACAGGGATTGGTGAGACCCAGTACTTC. Translation: CASRAGTGIGETQYF. The full variable domain, rest sourced from reference TRBV19 and TRBJ2-5, is DGGITQSPKYLFRKEGQNVTLSCEQNLNHDAMYWYRQDPGQGLRLIYYSQIVNDFQKGDIAEGYSVSREKKESFPLTVTSAQKNPTAFYLCASRAGTGIGETQYFGPGTRLLVL.

This clonotype came up a few times. A read error may explain this, as a much larger clone is one base away. The rearrangement joins TRBV6-1 to TRBJ1-2; 7 nucleotides align to TRBD1. The CDR3 has 15 amino acids. Germline V gene sequence: CDR1 MNHNS, CDR2 SASEGT. This chain's CDR3 is CARSEALRTGGGYTF. The CDR3 bases are TGTGCCCGCAGTGAAGCGCTTAGGACAGGCGGCGGCTACACCTTC.

This clonotype has at least ten counts. This chain links TRBV6-5 with TRBJ2-7, with TRBD1 identical over 9 bases. CDR1 MNHEY and CDR2 SVGAGI come from the germline V gene. The CDR3 runs to 15 residues. The V and J ends lost 6 bases and 1 base, in that order; junction bases with no gene match: 7. CDR3 residues: CASSLAGTGSYEQYF. In DNA, the CDR3 is TGTGCCAGCAGCCTAGCCGGGACAGGGTCCTACGAGCAGTACTTC.

The chain is built from TRBV20-1 and TRBJ1-1; possible D gene TRBD1, 5 bases. The CDR3 spans 15 residues. Germline V gives CDR1 DFQATT, CDR2 SNEGSKA (reference sequence). The ends were cut back, 0 bases at V and 4 bases at J, with 15 bases in the middle. The CDR3 DNA is TGCAGTGCTAGAGATCTCTCGGTTGGGACCACTGAAGCTTTCTTT. Residues: CSARDLSVGTTEAFF.

V gene TRBV20-1 combines with J gene TRBJ1-4; D is unresolved. Germline V gene sequence: CDR1 DFQATT, CDR2 SNEGSKA (reference sequence). CDR3 size: 13 residues. The V gene lost 5 bases and the J gene lost 2 bases, with 9 bases spanning the gap. The CDR3 loop is CSAGIPTNEKLFF. Here the CDR3 DNA reads TGCAGTGCTGGGATTCCGACTAATGAAAAACTGTTTTTT.

This clonotype occurred a few times. This chain links TRBV28 with TRBJ2-3, with 9 bases aligning to TRBD2. CDR1 MDHEN and CDR2 SYDVKM come from the germline V gene. V lost 2 bases, J lost 1 base, and 4 bases stayed unmatched. CDR3 length: 16 residues. This CDR3 reads CASSLRPSGGTDTQYF. The CDR3 DNA sequence: TGTGCCAGCAGTTTAAGGCCTAGCGGGGGCACAGATACGCAGTATTTT.

This clonotype was picked up many times. The chain combines TRBV11-2 with TRBJ2-7; 14 bases are shared with TRBD2. The CDR3 is 17 residues long. V was clipped by 4 bases and J by 3 bases; unmatched bases: 8. Germline values: CDR1 SGHAT, CDR2 FQNNGV. The CDR3 DNA reads TGTGCCAGCAGCTCACTCGGGACTAGCGGGGGCTACTACGAGCAGTACTTC. Its translation: CASSSLGTSGGYYEQYF. The full variable domain, its missing parts supplied by reference TRBV11-2 and TRBJ2-7, is EAGVAQSPRYKIIEKRQSVAFWCNPISGHATLYWYQQILGQGPKLLIQFQNNGVVDDSQLPKDRFSAERLKGVDSTLKIQPAKLEDSAVYLCASSSLGTSGGYYEQYFGPGTRLTVT.

The chain combines TRBV11-2 with TRBJ2-7; no reliable D call. The CDR3 extends over 15 amino acids. CDR1 is SGHAT and CDR2 is FQNNGV in the germline V gene. Trimming left V 6 bases short and J 3 bases short, with 18 bases between. CDR3 bases: TGTGCCAGCAGTAAGGGCGGCACAACTCACTACGAGCAGTACTTC. Its translation: CASSKGGTTHYEQYF. Using reference TRBV11-2 and TRBJ2-7 for the parts outside the CDR3, the full variable domain is EAGVAQSPRYKIIEKRQSVAFWCNPISGHATLYWYQQILGQGPKLLIQFQNNGVVDDSQLPKDRFSAERLKGVDSTLKIQPAKLEDSAVYLCASSKGGTTHYEQYFGPGTRLTVT.

This clonotype appeared many times. This rearrangement joins TRBV5-8 to TRBJ2-3, with 8 bases lining up with TRBD2. With 0 bases clipped from V and 8 bases from J, the junction kept 5 bases outside the gene matches. The CDR3 loop spans 14 amino acids. Germline lookup yields CDR1 SGHTS and CDR2 YDEGEE. The CDR3 coding sequence is TGTGCCAGCAGCTTGGCTAGCGGGTCTGTTACGCAGTATTTT. Protein product: CASSLASGSVTQYF.

As to this clonotype: It may be a read error: a sequence one base away is much more abundant. This chain connects TRBV20-1 to TRBJ2-1; D is perhaps TRBD1 or TRBD2 (6 bases each). Germline V gene sequence: CDR1 DFQATT, CDR2 SNEGSKA (reference sequence). This CDR3 has 14 residues. Trimming shortened V by 4 bases and J by 7 bases, and 17 bases separated the two germline ends. The CDR3 coding sequence is TGCAGTGCTAAGGATTTGGGGGGCTTAAATGAGCAGTTCTTC. Translating it yields CSAKDLGGLNEQFF.